The text below deals with one TCR beta chain. Antigen: not known. The data derive from a study of cytomegalovirus exposure and HLA in healthy donors. General study points: Rare sequences made up most TCRs, while some public TCRs were found in many donors. It was reported that the classifier diagnosed cytomegalovirus status with high specificity and sensitivity in both the original and validation cohorts. Cytomegalovirus-associated status was assigned to more than 150 TCR beta chains.

V lost 4 bases, J lost 5 bases, and 14 bases stayed unmatched. The germline CDR1 and CDR2 sequences are SGHNT and YYREEE (reference sequence). This CDR3 comprises 16 residues. The donors were members of the validation cohort comprising over 90 subjects, separate from the roughly 640-subject first cohort. The repertoire was sequenced with immunoSEQ multiplex PCR; TCRdb's copy has only in-frame clones and lacks some. The data contain some 110,000 clones, approximately 89% of them singletons. Sequenced input: PBMCs. The clonotype comes from a man younger than 35 in good health and CMV-seronegative. The V and J genes are TRBV5-4 and TRBJ2-5, with 7 bases fitting TRBD2. The CDR3 nucleotides are TGTGCCAGCAGCCCGGGCGGGGGACCGTTGGAGGAGACCCAGTACTTC. This translates into CASSPGGGPLEETQYF. The variable domain in full, with the rest retrieved from reference TRBV5-4 and TRBJ2-5, is ETGVTQSPTHLIKTRGQQVTLRCSSQSGHNTVSWYQQALGQGPQFIFQYYREEENGRGNFPPRFSGLQFPNYSSELNVNALELDDSALYLCASSPGGGPLEETQYFGPGTRLLVL.